What follows is one TCR beta chain and its context. At least ten counts were recorded for this clonotype. Its recognized antigen is unknown. Base qualities were left out, and no much larger clone turns up one base away. The sample's treatment or condition label is to be understood as: allogeneic hematopoietic cell transplantation with graft depleted of TCRalphabeta T cells and CD19 B cells. The transplant recipients were children given TCRalphabeta/CD19-depleted allogeneic hematopoietic cell grafts. Library preparation used PCR. These reads were obtained on an Illumina HiSeq 2500. To normalize quantification of the TCRbeta repertoire, the TCR libraries were built with molecular barcoding that relied on unique molecular identifiers. TCRdb reworked the public reads: Q25 trimming with fastp, MiXCR clone assembly, productive beta chains retained. Rows are unified per CDR3 protein, each entry keeping the most common DNA and genes. In this sample the table shows hundreds of thousands of distinct CDR3 sequences, about an eighth of which occur a single time. The ten largest clones add up to around 0.8% of the sample.

For CDR1 and CDR2, the germline V gene (reference sequence) lists DFQATT and SNEGSKA. Here V drops 0 bases and J drops 3 bases, and the junction holds 5 bases not matched to any gene. Taken from cysteine to phenylalanine, the CDR3 has 16 residues. The CDR3 DNA has 48 bases and is translated from base 1. The source of the sample is a study of T-cell reconstitution after alpha-beta-depleted transplantation in children (TCRdb year 2016). About the study as a whole: Using TCR repertoire profiling, the study quantitatively followed how T-cell immune reconstitution unfolded in children after TCRalphabeta/CD19-depleted allogeneic hematopoietic cell transplantation.

Study-wide findings and limitations: The apparently early recovery of alphabetaT-cell counts about two months after transplant reportedly depended on only several hundred rapidly expanded clones that came from non-depleted graft cells. The frequencies of hyperexpanded clones fell over the following months, and after one year, T-cell counts and TCRbeta diversity were mostly attributed to newly produced T cells. In some patients, the high TCRbeta diversity seen at day 60 was put down to recipient T cells and intrathymic progenitors that had survived conditioning.

The chain was built from TRBV20-1 and TRBJ2-1; 10 central bases correspond to TRBD2. This clonotype originated in a girl aged 2-10 years with congenital amegakaryocytic thrombocytopenia, due to receive a stem cell transplant. The material was PBMCs, obtained before TCRalphabeta/CD19-depleted stem cell transplant. The CDR3 here reads CSAREVTSGIYNEQFF. The base sequence is TGCAGTGCTAGAGAGGTTACTAGCGGGATCTACAATGAGCAGTTCTTC.